Listed here are 28 T cell receptor beta chains from one sample, sequenced in a study of early T cells in non-severe SARS-CoV-2 infection. TCRdb used MiXCR to reprocess the 5' RACE reads, holding one entry per CDR3 protein. The table records roughly 110,000 distinct CDR3 sequences, over 8.5% of them present only once. The sample consisted of whole blood. These receptors all stem from an adult who was a healthcare worker with PCR-confirmed SARS-CoV-2 infection or an uninfected control (not recorded which).

The rearrangement links TRBV10-2 to TRBJ1-6, with D hard to call. The CDR3 length is 13 residues. Per germline, CDR1 WSHSY and CDR2 SAAADI. V lost 4 bases to trimming and J lost 6 bases, with 7 bases between them. CDR3 nucleotide sequence: TGCGCCAGCAGTGCGGTCGGTAATTCACCCCTCCACTTT. It yields the protein CASSAVGNSPLHF.

This clonotype was seen many times. V gene TRBV29-1 combines with J gene TRBJ1-1; tentative D call: TRBD1 (5 bases). Germline V gives CDR1 SQVTM, CDR2 ANQGSEA. The germline V and J ends were trimmed by 4 bases and 7 bases, with 13 bases remaining between them. This CDR3 comprises 12 residues. The CDR3 DNA reads as TGCAGCGTTGCCGGGGGTCCCATTGAAGCTTTCTTT. It encodes CSVAGGPIEAFF.

This clonotype came up a few times. The chain is built from TRBV20-1 and TRBJ1-2; 9 bases line up with TRBD1. Losses at the gene ends were 6 bases for V and 4 bases for J; bases not matched to a gene: 9. The length of the CDR3 is 14 residues. Germline CDR1 DFQATT, CDR2 SNEGSKA (reference sequence). The CDR3 region has the DNA TGCAGTGCAAAAGAGGGACAGGGACTCTATGGCTACACCTTC. It yields the protein CSAKEGQGLYGYTF.

This clonotype has ten or more counts. V gene TRBV7-2 combines with J gene TRBJ2-7; D may be TRBD1 or TRBD2 (6 bases each). Germline loops: CDR1 SGHTA, CDR2 FQGNSA. The CDR3 has 14 amino acids. The V end was cut by 3 bases, the J end by 3 bases, with 12 bases between. The CDR3 sequence: CASSFKGGRYEQYF. The CDR3 bases are TGTGCCAGCAGCTTTAAGGGGGGTCGCTACGAGCAGTACTTC.

This chain connects TRBV20-1 to TRBJ1-2; the D is unclear. Germline V lookup: CDR1 DFQATT, CDR2 SNEGSKA (reference sequence). The CDR3 sequence is 13 residues long. V lost 6 bases to trimming and J lost 4 bases, with 15 bases between them. CDR3 sequence reads: CSASEGGGYGYTF. CDR3 in DNA: TGCAGTGCGTCAGAGGGCGGTGGCTATGGCTACACCTTC.

This chain links TRBV7-6 with TRBJ1-5, with TRBD1 as a possible D gene (6 bases). In germline, CDR1 is SGHVS, CDR2 FNYEAQ. This CDR3 comprises 14 residues. V lost 1 base and J 6 bases, leaving 10 bases between the germline ends. The CDR3 loop reads CASSLVSGAQPQHF. In DNA form, the CDR3 reads TGTGCCAGCAGCTTAGTCTCGGGGGCTCAGCCCCAGCATTTT.

This clonotype has a count of ten or more. This chain uses TRBV20-1 with TRBJ2-3; TRBD2 is a possible D gene (6 bases). CDR1 DFQATT and CDR2 SNEGSKA come from the germline V gene (reference sequence). Deletions cut 6 bases from V and 0 bases from J, with 13 bases between. The CDR3 is made up of 14 amino acids. In DNA form, the CDR3 reads TGCAGTGCGAGGGACTTGTCTAGCACAGATACGCAGTATTTT. Translated: CSARDLSSTDTQYF.

The J gene is TRBJ1-1, the V gene TRBV28, with 7 bases fitting TRBD1. Germline assignment: CDR1 MDHEN and CDR2 SYDVKM. The CDR3 consists of 14 residues. After removal of 4 bases from V and 9 bases from J, the junction contained 11 bases not matched to a gene. DNA of the CDR3: TGTGCCAGCAGTTCCGCGGACAGGTTGTTTAAAGCTTTCTTT. It codes for CASSSADRLFKAFF.

This rearrangement joins TRBV5-4 to TRBJ1-6; 8 nucleotides match TRBD1. Per the germline V gene, CDR1 is SGHNT and CDR2 is YYREEE (reference sequence). Trimming took 7 bases from V and 7 from J; bases not matched to a gene: 7. The CDR3 covers 14 residues. CDR3 protein: CASWRQGSNSPLHF. DNA for the CDR3: TGTGCCAGCTGGAGACAGGGGTCGAATTCACCCCTCCACTTT.

This clonotype appeared a few times. V gene TRBV28 combines with J gene TRBJ1-1; the D gene is possibly TRBD1 (5 bases). The germline CDR1 and CDR2 sequences are MDHEN and SYDVKM. The length of the CDR3 is 10 residues. Trimming removed 8 bases at V and 11 bases at J, with 12 bases between. The CDR3 loop reads CASGIGEAFF. The CDR3 nucleotides read TGTGCCAGCGGAATAGGGGAGGCTTTCTTT.

V usage is TRBV29-1 and J usage is TRBJ1-2; D remains unclear. The CDR3 loop spans 12 amino acids. The V end was cut by 4 bases, the J end by 4 bases, with 10 bases between. Germline CDR1 SQVTM, CDR2 ANQGSEA. CDR3 protein: CSVVGLSYGYTF. CDR3 sequence (DNA): TGCAGCGTTGTCGGCCTAAGCTATGGCTACACCTTC.

V is TRBV7-2 and J is TRBJ2-1, with 10 bases identical to TRBD2. From germline, CDR1 is SGHTA and CDR2 FQGNSA. This CDR3 has 16 amino acids. The J segment lost 8 bases and the V segment lost 4 bases, leaving 11 bases of the junction unmatched. The CDR3 DNA follows: TGTGCCAGCAGCTCCCGCCCAAGCGGGAGGGCCTATGAGCAGTTCTTC. Translating it yields CASSSRPSGRAYEQFF.

DNA of the CDR3: TGTGCCAGCAGTTACCAGGGGAGGGGCACTGAAGCTTTCTTT. Protein sequence: CASSYQGRGTEAFF. V and J are TRBV6-5 and TRBJ1-1; possibly TRBD1 for D (6 bases). This CDR3 has 14 residues. The V and J ends lost 2 bases and 4 bases respectively, with 11 bases between them. Germline V gene sequence: CDR1 MNHEY, CDR2 SVGAGI.

J is TRBJ2-7 and V is TRBV11-2, with 9 bases identical to TRBD1. Losses at the gene ends were 2 bases for V and 7 bases for J; bases not matched to a gene: 6. The germline CDR1 and CDR2 sequences are SGHAT and FQNNGV. There are 14 residues in the CDR3. The CDR3 DNA follows: TGTGCCAGCAGCTTATCACAGGGGGCGCGAGAGCAGTACTTC. The encoded protein is CASSLSQGAREQYF.

This clonotype was seen ten or more times. The chain recombines TRBV6-5 with TRBJ1-5; no clear D. Germline V gives CDR1 MNHEY, CDR2 SVGAGI. This CDR3 contains 14 residues. Trimming stripped 6 bases from V and 0 bases from J, with 9 bases between. The CDR3 DNA is TGTGCCAGCAGACAGCTCTATAGCAATCAGCCCCAGCATTTT. Translation gives CASRQLYSNQPQHF.

This clonotype was counted between two and nine times. The rearrangement joins TRBV6-1 to TRBJ2-2; no reliable D call. V was clipped by 10 bases and J by 4 bases, with 13 bases between them. Germline assignment: CDR1 MNHNS and CDR2 SASEGT. This CDR3 region has 13 residues. CDR3: CATAVLGTGELFF. The DNA for the CDR3 is TGTGCCACCGCCGTTCTGGGCACCGGGGAGCTGTTTTTT.

This clonotype was found a few times. The J gene is TRBJ2-3, the V gene TRBV20-1, with D maybe TRBD2 (6 bases). The germline V gene encodes CDR1 DFQATT and CDR2 SNEGSKA (reference sequence). Trimming took off 6 bases at V and 5 bases at J, with 21 bases between the two ends. This CDR3 comprises 15 residues. The CDR3 spells CSATSGSGVKDTQYF. The CDR3 nucleotides are TGCAGTGCAACTAGTGGGTCGGGAGTTAAAGATACGCAGTATTTT.

This clonotype was counted at least ten times. The CDR3 here is CASSVRGNQPQHF. DNA of the CDR3: TGTGCCAGCAGCGTTCGAGGGAATCAGCCCCAGCATTTT. This chain connects TRBV7-2 to TRBJ1-5, with no clear D. CDR1 is SGHTA, CDR2 FQGNSA, per germline. V was cut by 5 bases and J by 4 bases, with 9 bases left in between. This CDR3 contains 13 residues.

This clonotype was counted many times. This chain uses TRBV6-5 with TRBJ2-3, with 10 bases fitting TRBD2. The V gene end was trimmed by 6 bases and the J gene end by 1 base; junction bases not matched to a gene: 4. CDR3 length: 15 amino acids. The germline CDR1 and CDR2 sequences are MNHEY and SVGAGI. The CDR3 is CASSSAGGRTDTQYF. Written as DNA, the CDR3 is TGTGCCAGCAGCTCAGCGGGAGGGCGCACAGATACGCAGTATTTT.

This clonotype was seen many times. The chain is built from TRBV29-1 and TRBJ2-1; TRBD2 aligns across 11 bases. The CDR3 loop spans 14 amino acids. After removal of 6 bases from V and 4 bases from J, the junction contained 5 bases not matched to a gene. Germline CDR1 reads SQVTM; CDR2 reads ANQGSEA. The CDR3 loop reads CSVAGTSGYNEQFF. The DNA for the CDR3 is TGCAGCGTCGCCGGGACTAGCGGTTACAATGAGCAGTTCTTC.

A remark on this clonotype: Germline and junction disagree at one end, which may indicate a read error. V and J are TRBV19 and TRBJ1-6; no reliable D call. CDR1 and CDR2 from the germline V gene are LNHDA and SQIVND (reference sequence). The CDR3 length is 15 residues. CDR3 DNA sequence: TGTGCCAGTACTGGCCGATTAACCTACAATTCACCCCTCCACTTT. Encoded protein: CASTGRLTYNSPLHF.

The rearrangement uses TRBV12-3 or TRBV12-4 and TRBJ2-7, with 10 bases lining up with TRBD1. V gave up 2 bases and J gave up 2 bases; unmatched junction bases: 9. The CDR3 contains 17 residues. CDR3 sequence: CASSLKGQGRETYEQYF. The CDR3 nucleotides read TGTGCCAGCAGTTTAAAGGGACAGGGGCGGGAGACCTACGAGCAGTACTTC.

This clonotype was observed a few times. The J gene is TRBJ1-2, the V gene TRBV12-3 or TRBV12-4; D is unclear. The length of the CDR3 is 12 residues. V shed 5 bases and J shed 8 bases, with 12 bases lying between them. The CDR3 loop reads CASSPGPRGYTF. The CDR3 region has the DNA TGTGCCAGCAGTCCCGGGCCGCGGGGCTACACCTTC.

V is TRBV28 and J is TRBJ2-1, with 7 bases identical to TRBD2. The V gene end was trimmed by 5 bases and the J gene end by 8 bases; junction bases not matched to a gene: 15. This CDR3 has 16 residues. Germline V lookup: CDR1 MDHEN, CDR2 SYDVKM. In DNA form, the CDR3 reads TGTGCCAGCAGTGCTCCCCGGCGGGAGTATTTGGATGAGCAGTTCTTC. Translated: CASSAPRREYLDEQFF.

This clonotype was detected a few times. The V and J genes are TRBV6-1 and TRBJ1-1; D is unresolved. The CDR3 extends over 13 amino acids. Trimming cost V 8 bases and J 5 bases, with 15 bases left between them. The germline gives CDR1 MNHNS, CDR2 SASEGT. Written as DNA, the CDR3 is TGTGCCAGCCGCCAGGCAATTTGGACTGAAGCTTTCTTT. Translating gives CASRQAIWTEAFF.

The table lists this clonotype with many counts. The rearrangement links TRBV11-2 to TRBJ1-1; D might be TRBD1 (5 bases). The CDR3 spans 14 residues. The germline V gene encodes CDR1 SGHAT and CDR2 FQNNGV. With 4 bases removed from V and 3 bases from J, the gap between germline ends came to 12 bases. In DNA form, the CDR3 reads TGTGCCAGCAGCTCCGGGGACTCCTACACTGAAGCTTTCTTT. It yields the protein CASSSGDSYTEAFF.

In its sample, this clonotype was seen many times. The chain joins TRBV4-2 to TRBJ2-7; 8 bases fit TRBD2. The CDR3 has 15 residues. The J segment lost 7 bases and the V segment lost 1 base, leaving 9 bases of the junction unmatched. The V gene's germline CDR1 is LGHNA and CDR2 YNFKEQ. The CDR3 DNA sequence: TGTGCCAGCAGCCAAGTTACGGGAGGGCCCCGGGAGCAGTACTTC. This gives the protein CASSQVTGGPREQYF.

The sample holds many counts of this clonotype. The rearrangement uses TRBV7-9 and TRBJ1-1; 8 bases fit TRBD1. This CDR3 is built from 17 residues. Germline V gene sequence: CDR1 SEHNR, CDR2 FQNEAQ (reference sequence). J gave up 3 bases and V 6 bases, and 15 bases lay outside the gene matches. CDR3 protein: CASSWAGGFRYHTEAFF. The CDR3 region has the DNA TGTGCCAGCAGTTGGGCAGGGGGCTTTCGCTATCACACTGAAGCTTTCTTT.